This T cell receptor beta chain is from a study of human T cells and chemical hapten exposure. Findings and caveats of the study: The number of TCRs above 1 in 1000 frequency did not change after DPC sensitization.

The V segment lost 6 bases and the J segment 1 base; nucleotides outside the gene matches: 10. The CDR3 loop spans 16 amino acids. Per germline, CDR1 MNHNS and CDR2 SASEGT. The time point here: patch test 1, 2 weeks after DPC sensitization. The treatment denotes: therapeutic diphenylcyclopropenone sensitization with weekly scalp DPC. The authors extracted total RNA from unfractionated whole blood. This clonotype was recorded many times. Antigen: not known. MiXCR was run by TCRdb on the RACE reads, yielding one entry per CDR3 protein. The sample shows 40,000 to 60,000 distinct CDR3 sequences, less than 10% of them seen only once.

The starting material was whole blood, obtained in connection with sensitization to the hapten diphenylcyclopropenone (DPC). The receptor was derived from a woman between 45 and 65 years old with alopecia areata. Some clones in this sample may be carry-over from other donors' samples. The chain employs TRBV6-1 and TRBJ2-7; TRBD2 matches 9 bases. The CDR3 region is CASRTSSGTSSYEQYF. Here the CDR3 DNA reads TGTGCCAGCAGGACCTCTAGCGGGACGAGTTCCTACGAGCAGTACTTC.